A single T cell receptor (beta chain) is shown here with its context. The target antigen is unknown. The entry originates in a study of regulatory T cells in long-lasting Graves disease. The study, taken as a whole, reports: TRBV28, TRBJ1-2 and TRBJ2-5 emerged as the favored segments in persistent disease. Newly diagnosed patients shared 850 to 1,000 public clonotypes; persistent patients shared approximately 2,700.

Both iRepertoire HTBI primers and Arm-PCR of CDR3 regions were used to build the TCR beta libraries. Each CDR3 protein gets one entry after TCRdb re-called the multiplex PCR reads with MiXCR. Seen here are hundreds of thousands of distinct CDR3 sequences, approximately 15% observed once, and the top ten hold 15% to 20%. The time point here: newly diagnosed GD, antithyroid drugs for less than 3 months. RNA from PBMCs was the source of the TCR library. The germline V gene has CDR1 SGHRS and CDR2 YFSETQ. The CDR3 totals 14 residues. Trimming removed 4 bases from V and 7 bases from J, with 18 bases in between. These same records also appear under a second study, on T cells in Graves' hyperthyroidism and ophthalmopathy. That study reports: Primed by the HTBI set, a first-round RT-PCR was run on the TCR CDR3. Model output signaled ophthalmopathy a median roughly 6.5 months ahead of onset.

The receptor was derived from a woman in her twenties or thirties with Graves disease. The chain employs TRBV5-1 and TRBJ2-7; TRBD2 might be the D (5 bases). This specimen was peripheral blood mononuclear cells (PBMCs), taken at new diagnosis, from a patient treated with antithyroid drugs. The CDR3 protein is CASSPRTEEREQYF. The CDR3 DNA is TGCGCCAGCAGCCCCCGGACCGAGGAGCGGGAGCAGTACTTC.